Below, 9 T cell receptor beta chains from the same sample are listed, as sequenced in a study of blood T cells in healthy people across ages. Primers used in a second PCR of about 7 to 12 cycles were a sample-barcoded 5' primer and a J-beta primer mix. A single record per CDR3 protein comes from TCRdb applying MiXCR to the 5' RACE reads. This table has about 780,000 distinct CDR3 sequences, under 80% appearing once. Material: blood. These TCRs come from a man aged 25 to 40 in good health.

This clonotype was seen more than once but under ten times. The chain combines TRBV7-8 with TRBJ2-3; D call uncertain. The germline V gene encodes CDR1 SGHVS and CDR2 FQNEAQ. The length of the CDR3 is 16 residues. V gave up 5 bases and J gave up 1 base, with 16 bases separating them. The CDR3 is CASSPLSGSGTDTQYF. The CDR3 DNA follows: TGTGCCAGCAGCCCCTTGTCTGGGTCTGGCACAGATACGCAGTATTTT. Together with reference TRBV7-8 and TRBJ2-3, the CDR3 gives the full variable domain: GAGVSQSPRYKVAKRGQDVALRCDPISGHVSLFWYQQALGQGPEFLTYFQNEAQLDKSGLPSDRFFAERPEGSVSTLKIQRTQQEDSAVYLCASSPLSGSGTDTQYFGPGTRLTVL.

This clonotype has a handful of counts. The gene calls are TRBV7-2 and TRBJ2-7, with D possibly called TRBD1 or TRBD2 (5 bases each). V was pared by 1 base and J by 3 bases, with 10 bases between. Germline CDR1 SGHTA, CDR2 FQGNSA. The CDR3 covers 14 residues. DNA of the CDR3: TGTGCCAGCAGCTTAGAGTTGGGGGTCTACGAGCAGTACTTC. As protein: CASSLELGVYEQYF. Drawing the rest from reference TRBV7-2 and TRBJ2-7, the complete variable domain is GAGVSQSPSNKVTEKGKDVELRCDPISGHTALYWYRQSLGQGLEFLIYFQGNSAPDKSGLPSDRFSAERTGGSVSTLTIQRTQQEDSAVYLCASSLELGVYEQYFGPGTRLTVT.

This chain joins TRBV9 and TRBJ2-7; TRBD1 matches 7 bases. The CDR3 loop spans 14 amino acids. Trimming at V came to 3 bases and at J to 5 bases, leaving 8 bases not matched to a gene. Germline values: CDR1 SGDLS, CDR2 YYNGEE. The CDR3 spells CASSAQGDSHEQYF. The CDR3 coding sequence is TGTGCCAGCAGCGCCCAGGGGGATAGCCACGAGCAGTACTTC.

The chain has TRBV7-2 and TRBJ2-1, with 7 positions matching TRBD2. The length of the CDR3 is 12 residues. Per germline, CDR1 SGHTA and CDR2 FQGNSA. V gave up 4 bases and J gave up 14 bases; unmatched junction bases: 8. The CDR3 spells CASSSLGEGKFF. The CDR3 DNA sequence: TGTGCCAGCAGCTCCCTCGGGGAGGGGAAGTTCTTC.

This clonotype has just a few counts. The chain joins TRBV29-1 to TRBJ2-4; D might be TRBD1 or TRBD2, each matching 5 bases. The assigned J gene may be wrong: the sequence end matches TRBJ2-7 better. The CDR3 length is 12 residues. Per germline, CDR1 SQVTM and CDR2 ANQGSEA. The CDR3 DNA follows: TGCAGCGTTGACCGGGGCTTAGGCGAGCAGTACTTC. Protein: CSVDRGLGEQYF.

The V call is TRBV25-1, the J call TRBJ1-2; D perhaps matches TRBD1 (6 bases). Germline-derived CDR1 and CDR2 are MGHDK and SYGVNS. Trimming cost V 6 bases and J 4 bases, with 15 bases left between them. The CDR3 loop spans 14 amino acids. CDR3 protein: CASSHDRMGYGYTF. The DNA for the CDR3 is TGTGCCAGCAGCCACGACAGGATGGGCTATGGCTACACCTTC.

The chain couples TRBV5-1 to TRBJ2-5; D is tentatively TRBD1 or TRBD2 (6 bases each). The CDR3 is made up of 16 amino acids. Germline assignment: CDR1 SGHRS and CDR2 YFSETQ. The germline V and J ends were trimmed by 4 bases and 5 bases, with 21 bases remaining between them. The CDR3 DNA reads as TGCGCCAGCAGCAAAGAGGGGGACTCGAACACGGAGACCCAGTACTTC. It yields the protein CASSKEGDSNTETQYF.

This clonotype appeared once. The chain has TRBV12-3 or TRBV12-4 and TRBJ1-4; D not certain. The V gene lost 1 base and the J gene lost 8 bases, with 14 bases spanning the gap. CDR3 length equals 15 residues. The CDR3 is CASSLGRAQREKLFF. As DNA, the CDR3 is TGTGCCAGCAGTTTAGGACGGGCACAGAGGGAAAAACTGTTTTTT.

For the CDR3, the DNA is TGTGCCAGCAGCTTAGGCGGACCGACGGGTCAGCCCCAGCATTTT. It specifies CASSLGGPTGQPQHF. This chain links TRBV7-9 with TRBJ1-5; D call uncertain. The CDR3 consists of 15 residues. Between the trimmed V and J ends, which lost 1 base and 6 bases, there was a span of 13 bases. Germline-derived CDR1 and CDR2 are SEHNR and FQNEAQ (reference sequence).